This T cell receptor beta chain was observed in a study of T-cell reconstitution after alpha-beta-depleted transplantation in children. TCRbeta library construction was performed incorporating unique molecular identifiers. TCRdb recomputed calls from the PCR reads with MiXCR, one row per CDR3 protein. There are fewer than 400,000 distinct CDR3 sequences in the sample; about a quarter occur only once, and 9.5% to 13% lies in the top ten. The table lists this clonotype with a few counts. Its antigen is still unknown. Broader study findings: Newly generated T cells supplied most T-cell counts and diversity one year post-transplant. Diversity of TCRbeta at day 60 was high in some patients, arising from surviving recipient T cells and thymic progenitors. Two months or so post-transplant, alpha-beta T cells reportedly derived from several hundred expanded graft clones.

The material sequenced was PBMCs, mostly from graft donor cells, taken 180 days after TCRalphabeta/CD19-depleted stem cell transplant. This clonotype was sampled from a male patient aged 5 to 17 who had a stem cell transplant for acute lymphoblastic leukemia, so the T cells may come from the graft donor.

The CDR3 region has the DNA TGTGCCAGCAGCCGGTCCCTAGCGGGAGGGCCCGTTGGTCAAGAGACCCAGTACTTC. It yields the protein CASSRSLAGGPVGQETQYF. The chain joins TRBV28 to TRBJ2-5, with 12 positions matching TRBD2. V gave up 6 bases and J gave up 2 bases; unmatched junction bases: 16. CDR1 and CDR2 (germline): MDHEN, SYDVKM. CDR3 size: 19 residues. Full variable domain (rest looked up from reference TRBV28 and TRBJ2-5): DVKVTQSSRYLVKRTGEKVFLECVQDMDHENMFWYRQDPGLGLRLIYFSYDVKMKEKGDIPEGYSVSREKKERFSLILESASTNQTSMYLCASSRSLAGGPVGQETQYFGPGTRLLVL.